This entry is about one T cell receptor (beta chain). Its cognate antigen is unknown. Germline CDR1 reads SGHTA; CDR2 reads FQGNSA. This CDR3 comprises 17 residues. The ends were cut back, 0 bases at V and 2 bases at J, with 13 bases in the middle. Unstimulated regulatory T cells (CD4+CD25+CD127-), CD4+CD25- non-regulatory cells, CD4 and CD8 cells were FACS-sorted from thawed PBMCs. The data were obtained in a study of Tregs in tolerant kidney transplant recipients. General observations from the study: Biological reproducibility was not directly addressed in this study.

Libraries were prepared by immunoSEQ multiplex PCR; TCRdb keeps only in-frame clonotypes and omits some of them. This sample has approximately 75,000 clones, with 85% to 95% found just once. The material was Tregs from blood, obtained before the transplant. The source is a human donor who received a combined kidney and bone marrow transplant. The rearrangement joins TRBV7-2 to TRBJ2-2, with D perhaps TRBD1 or TRBD2 (5 bases each). CDR3 nucleotides: TGTGCCAGCAGCTTAGCGTTCGGGACGGTCAACACCGGGGAGCTGTTTTTT. It translates to CASSLAFGTVNTGELFF.